Listed below are T cell receptor beta chains from one sample, sequenced in a study of cytomegalovirus exposure and HLA in healthy donors. The protocol was immunoSEQ multiplex PCR, while the TCRdb copy is restricted to in-frame clones and leaves out a portion. The data show fewer than 250,000 clones, roughly 79% seen once. The sample was PBMCs. The receptor set was obtained from a woman aged 18-29 years in good health and CMV-seronegative. Both conserved end residues are part of each CDR3. D genes are given only for firm matches. Size is stated for part of the rows, as once, few or many counts, or as a class when the clone is expanded.

CDR3aa,CDR3nt,v_gene,j_gene,abundance,d_gene
CSVEFRGLGYTF,TGCAGCGTTGAATTTCGGGGACTTGGCTACACCTTC,TRBV29-1,TRBJ1-2,-,-
CASSFGTANEKLFF,TGTGCCAGCAGCTTCGGGACAGCTAATGAAAAACTGTTTTTT,TRBV27,TRBJ1-4,once,TRBD1
CASSLDRGIQPQHF,TGTGCCAGCAGCTTGGACAGGGGGATTCAGCCCCAGCATTTT,TRBV11-2,TRBJ1-5,-,TRBD1
CASSLARGTPAYNEQFF,TGTGCCAGCAGCTTAGCGAGGGGGACCCCTGCCTACAATGAGCAGTTCTTC,TRBV7-6,TRBJ2-1,-,-
CASSLLQGTKNIQYF,TGTGCCAGCAGCTTGTTACAGGGTACTAAAAACATTCAGTACTTC,TRBV5-4,TRBJ2-4,-,-
CASSFFTGTGYNQPQHF,TGTGCCAGCAGCTTTTTTACCGGGACAGGATATAACCAGCCCCAGCATTTT,TRBV5-8,TRBJ1-5,once,TRBD1
CASSLTGPTGELFF,TGTGCCAGCAGTTTGACAGGGCCCACCGGGGAGCTGTTTTTT,TRBV27,TRBJ2-2,-,TRBD1
CASSPRGAGGSEQYF,TGTGCCAGCAGCCCCCGTGGGGCAGGGGGTTCGGAGCAGTACTTC,TRBV7-9,TRBJ2-7,-,TRBD1
CASSQGEKGWDIQYF,TGCGCCAGCAGCCAAGGGGAAAAGGGGTGGGACATTCAGTACTTC,TRBV4-3,TRBJ2-4,-,-
CASRPGGSEAFF,TGTGCCAGCAGACCTGGAGGCTCTGAAGCTTTCTTT,TRBV27,TRBJ1-1,few,-
CASGINREEAFF,TGCGCCAGCGGGATCAACAGGGAGGAAGCTTTCTTT,TRBV5-1,TRBJ1-1,-,-
CASSFEGWAGELFF,TGCGCCAGCAGCTTTGAGGGTTGGGCCGGGGAGCTGTTTTTT,TRBV5-1,TRBJ2-2,few,-
CAIRSENRVDEQYF,TGTGCCATCAGATCAGAAAACAGGGTAGACGAGCAGTACTTC,TRBV10-3,TRBJ2-7,-,-
CASSMYRDIHEQYF,TGTGCCAGTAGTATGTACAGGGATATTCACGAGCAGTACTTC,TRBV19,TRBJ2-7,-,-
CAWDYRDRERYGYTF,TGTGCCTGGGATTATAGGGACAGGGAACGTTATGGCTACACCTTC,TRBV30,TRBJ1-2,-,TRBD1
CASNQGGIGSSTDTQYF,TGTGCCAGCAACCAGGGAGGGATCGGGTCTAGCACAGATACGCAGTATTTT,TRBV7-6,TRBJ2-3,-,TRBD2
CASLTVGGYYGYTF,TGTGCCAGCCTGACCGTAGGGGGCTACTATGGCTACACCTTC,TRBV6-1,TRBJ1-2,-,TRBD1
CASSNPGFAAEAFF,TGTGCCAGCAGTAATCCGGGGTTCGCCGCTGAAGCTTTCTTT,TRBV27,TRBJ1-1,-,-
CASSYSKGEDQPQHF,TGTGCCAGCAGTTACTCGAAAGGGGAAGATCAGCCCCAGCATTTT,TRBV6-6,TRBJ1-5,-,-
CASSPPSGGPSNEQFF,TGTGCCAGCTCACCACCTAGCGGGGGGCCCTCCAATGAGCAGTTCTTC,TRBV18,TRBJ2-1,once,TRBD2
CASSPQSTANSPLHF,TGTGCCAGCTCACCACAGTCGACAGCTAATTCACCCCTCCACTTT,TRBV18,TRBJ1-6,few,-
CASSLGTDGNQPQHF,TGTGCCAGCAGTTTAGGGACAGACGGCAATCAGCCCCAGCATTTT,TRBV27,TRBJ1-5,-,TRBD1
CASSRDRNTEAFF,TGTGCCAGCAGCCGGGACAGGAACACTGAAGCTTTCTTT,TRBV6-4,TRBJ1-1,-,TRBD1
CASSLQGVGNQPQHF,TGTGCCAGCAGCTTGCAGGGGGTTGGCAATCAGCCCCAGCATTTT,TRBV5-6,TRBJ1-5,-,TRBD1
CASSDGPSIYEQYF,TGTGCCAGCAGTGATGGCCCTAGTATCTACGAGCAGTACTTC,TRBV6-1,TRBJ2-7,-,-
CASSQAGGPHTQYF,TGTGCCAGCAGCCAAGCGGGGGGGCCTCATACGCAGTATTTT,TRBV7-3,TRBJ2-3,-,TRBD2
CASGNWQGANTEAFF,TGTGCTAGTGGGAACTGGCAGGGGGCGAACACTGAAGCTTTCTTT,TRBV12-5,TRBJ1-1,few,TRBD1
CASSLTGRRSYGYTF,TGCGCCAGCAGCTTAACAGGGAGAAGAAGCTATGGCTACACCTTC,TRBV5-1,TRBJ1-2,-,-
CASSGQGASQPQHF,TGTGCCAGCAGTGGTCAGGGGGCCAGTCAGCCCCAGCATTTT,TRBV25-1,TRBJ1-5,-,TRBD1
CASSSSTGGSGYTF,TGCGCCAGCAGTTCCTCGACAGGGGGCAGTGGCTACACCTTC,TRBV5-1,TRBJ1-2,-,TRBD1
CASSAPSAGAFF,TGTGCCAGCAGCGCACCCTCTGCCGGAGCTTTCTTT,TRBV11-2,TRBJ1-1,-,-
CASSRGQGSYEQYF,TGTGCCAGCTCACGCGGACAGGGTTCCTACGAGCAGTACTTC,TRBV18,TRBJ2-7,-,TRBD1
CASSPLVRENLHEQFF,TGTGCCAGCAGCCCCCTTGTCCGGGAAAACCTACATGAGCAGTTCTTC,TRBV7-9,TRBJ2-1,-,-
CASKLRADWRGEQYF,TGTGCCAGTAAGTTAAGGGCCGATTGGAGGGGCGAGCAGTACTTC,TRBV19,TRBJ2-7,once,-
CASSEEIYDTQYF,TGTGCCAGCAGTGAAGAAATCTACGATACGCAGTATTTT,TRBV2,TRBJ2-3,-,-
CASSRSSYNEQFF,TGTGCCAGCAGCCGGAGCTCCTACAATGAGCAGTTCTTC,TRBV7-3,TRBJ2-1,-,-
CASSQQGKETQYF,TGCGCCAGCAGCCAACAGGGTAAAGAGACCCAGTACTTC,TRBV4-1,TRBJ2-5,-,-
CASSVEYTPLTGNTIYF,TGTGCCAGCAGCGTAGAATACACACCTTTGACTGGAAACACCATATATTTT,TRBV9,TRBJ1-3,-,-
CASSRGTIYGYTF,TGTGCCAGCTCACGAGGGACTATCTATGGCTACACCTTC,TRBV18,TRBJ1-2,-,-
CATGGRILTSGGHNEQFF,TGTGCCACCGGGGGGCGTATCCTGACTAGCGGGGGCCACAATGAGCAGTTCTTC,TRBV15,TRBJ2-1,-,TRBD2
CASSSGDSNEKLFF,TGCGCCAGCAGCTCGGGGGACTCTAATGAAAAACTGTTTTTT,TRBV5-1,TRBJ1-4,-,-